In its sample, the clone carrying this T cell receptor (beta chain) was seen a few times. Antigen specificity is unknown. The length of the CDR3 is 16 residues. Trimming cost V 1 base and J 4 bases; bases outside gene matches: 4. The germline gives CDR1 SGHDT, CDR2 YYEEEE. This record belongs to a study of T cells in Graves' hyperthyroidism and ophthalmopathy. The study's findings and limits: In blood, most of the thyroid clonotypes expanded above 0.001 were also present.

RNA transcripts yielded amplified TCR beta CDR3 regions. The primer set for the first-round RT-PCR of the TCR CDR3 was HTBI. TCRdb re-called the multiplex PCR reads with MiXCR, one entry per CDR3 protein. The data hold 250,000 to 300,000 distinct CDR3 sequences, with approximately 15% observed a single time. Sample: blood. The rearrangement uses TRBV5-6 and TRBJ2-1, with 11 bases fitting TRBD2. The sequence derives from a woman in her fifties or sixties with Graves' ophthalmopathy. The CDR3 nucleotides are TGTGCCAGCAGCTTGAGGACTAGCGGGTTATACAATGAGCAGTTCTTC. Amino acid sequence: CASSLRTSGLYNEQFF.